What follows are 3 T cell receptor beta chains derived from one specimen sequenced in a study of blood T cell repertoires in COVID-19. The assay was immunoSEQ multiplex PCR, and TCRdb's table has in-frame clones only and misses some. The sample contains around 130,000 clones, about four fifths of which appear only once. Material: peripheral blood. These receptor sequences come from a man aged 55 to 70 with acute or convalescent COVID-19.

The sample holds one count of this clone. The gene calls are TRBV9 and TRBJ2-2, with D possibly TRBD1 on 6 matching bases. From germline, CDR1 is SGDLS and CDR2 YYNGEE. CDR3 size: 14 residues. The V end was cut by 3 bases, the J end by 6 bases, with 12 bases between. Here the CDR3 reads CASSARPGAGELFF. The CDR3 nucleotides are TGTGCCAGCAGCGCCCGCCCAGGGGCCGGGGAGCTGTTTTTT.

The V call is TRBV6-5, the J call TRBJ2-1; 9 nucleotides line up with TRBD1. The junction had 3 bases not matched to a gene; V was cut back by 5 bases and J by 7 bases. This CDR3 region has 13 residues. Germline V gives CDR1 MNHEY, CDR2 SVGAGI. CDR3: CASSRQGVNEQFF. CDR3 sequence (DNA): TGTGCCAGCAGTCGACAGGGGGTTAATGAGCAGTTCTTC.

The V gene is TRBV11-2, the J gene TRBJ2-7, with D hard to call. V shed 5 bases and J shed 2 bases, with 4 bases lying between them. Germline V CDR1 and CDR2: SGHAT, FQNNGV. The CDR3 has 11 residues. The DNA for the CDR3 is TGTGCCAGCAGCACTACCTACGAGCAGTACTTC. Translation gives CASSTTYEQYF.